Sequencing of this T cell receptor beta chain was carried out in a study of immune evolution from preneoplasia to lung adenocarcinoma. General observations from the study: Later-stage lesions seemingly showed higher T cell density and diversity than normal lung. From normal lung to invasive adenocarcinoma, top clone frequencies appeared to decrease.

The CDR3 consists of 15 residues. Germline CDR1 KGHSH, CDR2 LQKENI. V was trimmed by 5 bases and J by 2 bases, leaving 15 bases between them. TCRdb's table, derived via immunoSEQ multiplex PCR, lists solely in-frame clones and lacks some. This sample yields 4,000 to 6,000 clones, of which just under 85% are seen a single time; about 20% belongs to the top ten. Concerning this clone itself: Its antigen is undetermined.

Sample: FFPE adjacent normal lung tissue. This receptor was obtained from a donor older than 65 with lung adenocarcinoma. The chain links TRBV18 to TRBJ1-2, with D unresolved. CDR3 in DNA: TGTGCCAGCTCAGCTACGCGGGAAGGGAACTATGGCTACACCTTC. This gives the protein CASSATREGNYGYTF.